The 4 T cell receptor beta chains listed next were all sequenced from one sample in a study of blood T cell repertoires in COVID-19. TCRdb's copy holds only in-frame clones and misses some; the assay was immunoSEQ multiplex PCR. In the table there are 40,000 or so clones, roughly 74% of which are singletons. The sequenced material came from peripheral blood. The receptors were sampled from a man aged 70-80 years with COVID-19, enrolled during active disease.

The chain uses TRBV2 and TRBJ1-3; D gene uncertain. The CDR3 has 17 residues. Trimming left V 8 bases short and J 4 bases short, with 24 bases between. CDR1 and CDR2 from the germline V gene are SNHLY and FYNNEI. The CDR3 nucleotides are TGTGCCAGCCCCAGAGGAGGCAGGTTGGGGTCAGGAAACACCATATATTTT. The encoded protein is CASPRGGRLGSGNTIYF.

This clone counts as medium-sized (0.01 to 0.1%). V gene TRBV14 combines with J gene TRBJ1-1; D is unclear. The CDR3 length is 12 residues. Germline loops: CDR1 SGHDN, CDR2 FVKESK. Deletions cut 5 bases from V and 5 bases from J, with 9 bases between. CDR3 nucleotide sequence: TGTGCCAGCAGCTCTAGGTATACTGAAGCTTTCTTT. This codes for CASSSRYTEAFF. Combining the CDR3 with reference TRBV14 and TRBJ1-1 gives the whole variable domain EAGVTQFPSHSVIEKGQTVTLRCDPISGHDNLYWYRRVMGKEIKFLLHFVKESKQDESGMPNNRFLAERTGGTYSTLKVQPAELEDSGVYFCASSSRYTEAFFGQGTRLTVV.

The chain combines TRBV2 with TRBJ2-2; D gene uncertain. The CDR3 has 14 amino acids. V was cut by 5 bases and J by 2 bases, with 9 bases left in between. Per germline, CDR1 SNHLY and CDR2 FYNNEI. Here the CDR3 DNA reads TGTGCCAGCAGTATGGGCAGAAACACCGGGGAGCTGTTTTTT. As protein: CASSMGRNTGELFF.

In its sample, this clone was seen once. The chain recombines TRBV6-2 or TRBV6-3 with TRBJ2-3, with 11 bases matching TRBD2. V was clipped by 6 bases and J by 6 bases; unmatched bases: 8. The CDR3 length is 15 residues. Germline V gives CDR1 MNHEY, CDR2 SVGEGT. The CDR3 sequence is CASRPSGGLHDTQYF. The CDR3, as DNA: TGTGCCAGCAGACCTAGCGGGGGGCTTCACGATACGCAGTATTTT.